This T cell receptor beta chain is from a study of OX40 agonist ivuxolimab in advanced cancers. Germline CDR1 SGHRS, CDR2 YFSETQ. The CDR3 contains 17 residues. The V end was cut by 2 bases, the J end by 4 bases, with 21 bases between. TCRdb's table, derived via immunoSEQ multiplex PCR, lists solely in-frame clones and lacks some. The data hold about 48,000 clones, with around 90% observed a single time. This specimen consisted of CD4+ or CD8+ T cells sorted from blood, obtained in a trial of the OX40 agonist ivuxolimab. V is TRBV5-1 and J is TRBJ1-1; D is possibly TRBD1 (6 bases). This receptor was taken from an adult with an advanced solid tumor such as melanoma, head and neck, liver or kidney cancer. The CDR3 region has the DNA TGCGCCAGCAGCTTCAGCCAGGGGCTTCGGCTGGGCACTGAAGCTTTCTTT. This sequence encodes CASSFSQGLRLGTEAFF.